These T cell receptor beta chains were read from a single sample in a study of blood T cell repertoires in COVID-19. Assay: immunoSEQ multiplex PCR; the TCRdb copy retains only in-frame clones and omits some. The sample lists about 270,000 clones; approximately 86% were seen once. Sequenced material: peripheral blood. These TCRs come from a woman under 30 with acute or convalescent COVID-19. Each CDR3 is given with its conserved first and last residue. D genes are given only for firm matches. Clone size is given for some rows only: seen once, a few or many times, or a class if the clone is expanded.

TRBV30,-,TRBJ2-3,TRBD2,CAWSVRRTSGIADTQYF,TGTGCCTGGAGTGTACGTCGTACTAGCGGGATCGCAGATACGCAGTATTTT
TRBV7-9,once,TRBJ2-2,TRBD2,CASSSLAGGTDTGELFF,TGTGCCAGCAGCTCCTTAGCGGGAGGTACCGACACCGGGGAGCTGTTTTTT
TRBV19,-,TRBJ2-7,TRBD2,CASSLTGGGSSYEQYF,TGTGCCAGTAGTTTGACGGGCGGGGGGAGCTCCTACGAGCAGTACTTC
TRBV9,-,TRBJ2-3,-,CASSPTGDTDTQYF,TGTGCCAGCAGCCCCACGGGGGACACAGATACGCAGTATTTT
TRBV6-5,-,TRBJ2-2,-,CASRAGVATGELFF,TGTGCCAGCAGGGCAGGGGTGGCCACCGGGGAGCTGTTTTTT
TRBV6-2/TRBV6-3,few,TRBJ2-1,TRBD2,CASSWGTSDFNEQFF,TGTGCCAGCAGTTGGGGGACTAGCGATTTCAATGAGCAGTTCTTC
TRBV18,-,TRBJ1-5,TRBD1,CASSPYYRGGQPQHF,TGTGCCAGCTCACCGTATTACAGGGGTGGGCAGCCCCAGCATTTT
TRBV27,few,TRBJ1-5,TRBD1,CASSQAGGPNQPQHF,TGTGCCAGCAGTCAGGCAGGGGGTCCCAATCAGCCCCAGCATTTT
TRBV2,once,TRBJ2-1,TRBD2,CASQRLAVNEQFF,TGTGCCAGCCAAAGACTAGCAGTCAATGAGCAGTTCTTC
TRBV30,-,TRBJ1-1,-,CAWNGGVNTEAFF,TGTGCCTGGAACGGGGGAGTGAACACTGAAGCTTTCTTT
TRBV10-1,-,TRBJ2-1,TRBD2,CASSSTSGTMYNEQFF,TGCGCCAGCAGTTCGACTAGCGGGACGATGTACAATGAGCAGTTCTTC
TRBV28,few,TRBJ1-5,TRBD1,CASSLARDRADYSNQPQHF,TGTGCCAGCAGTTTAGCCCGGGACAGGGCCGACTATAGCAATCAGCCCCAGCATTTT
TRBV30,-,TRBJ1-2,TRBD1,CAWSVQWFGRGDSGYTF,TGTGCCTGGAGTGTACAGTGGTTTGGCAGGGGGGATTCTGGCTACACCTTC
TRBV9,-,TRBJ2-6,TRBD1,CASSVASDRVYSGANVLTF,TGTGCCAGCAGCGTAGCCAGTGACAGGGTATACTCTGGGGCCAACGTCCTGACTTTC
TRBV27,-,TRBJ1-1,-,CASSRYRDRHTEAFF,TGTGCCAGCAGCCGATACAGGGATAGACACACTGAAGCTTTCTTT
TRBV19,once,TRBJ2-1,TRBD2,CASSGGLAGAKEQFF,TGTGCCAGTAGTGGGGGACTAGCGGGAGCGAAGGAGCAGTTCTTC
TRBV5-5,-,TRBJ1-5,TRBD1,CASSLRDRDFNQPQHF,TGTGCCAGCAGCTTGAGGGACAGGGATTTCAATCAGCCCCAGCATTTT
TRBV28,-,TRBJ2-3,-,CASSLYPGYTDTQYF,TGTGCCAGCAGTTTATACCCAGGGTACACAGATACGCAGTATTTT
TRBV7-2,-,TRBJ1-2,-,CASSLAPAPGEDTF,TGTGCCAGCAGCTTAGCCCCAGCCCCGGGTGAGGACACCTTC
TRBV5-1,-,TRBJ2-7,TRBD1,CASSLGTGGLYEQYF,TGCGCCAGCAGCTTGGGGACAGGGGGGTTGTACGAGCAGTACTTC
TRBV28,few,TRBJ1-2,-,CASSSGLNYGYTF,TGTGCCAGCAGTTCGGGTCTCAACTATGGCTACACCTTC
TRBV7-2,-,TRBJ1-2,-,CASSSPDSIPYRGYTF,TGTGCCAGCAGCTCGCCGGACAGCATCCCCTATCGAGGCTACACCTTC
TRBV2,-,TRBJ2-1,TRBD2,CASSESYSGRWDEQFF,TGTGCCAGCAGTGAAAGTTATAGCGGGAGATGGGATGAGCAGTTCTTC
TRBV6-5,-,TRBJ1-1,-,CASSYSARGRTEAFF,TGTGCCAGCAGTTACTCAGCCAGGGGTCGGACTGAAGCTTTCTTT
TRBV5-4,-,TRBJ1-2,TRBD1,CASSLDREDYGYTF,TGTGCCAGCAGCCTAGACAGGGAGGACTATGGCTACACCTTC
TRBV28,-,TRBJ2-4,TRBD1,CASSPPGTGVLKNIQYF,TGTGCCAGCAGTCCCCCCGGGACAGGGGTTTTAAAAAACATTCAGTACTTC
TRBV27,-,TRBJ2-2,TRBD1,CASSHFVFSDREFSFGELFF,TGTGCCAGCAGCCATTTCGTGTTCTCTGACAGGGAATTTTCGTTCGGGGAGCTGTTTTTT
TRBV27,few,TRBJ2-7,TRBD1,CASGTGGYEQYF,TGTGCCAGCGGGACAGGGGGCTACGAGCAGTACTTC
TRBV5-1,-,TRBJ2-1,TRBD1,CASSLGQGNNEQFF,TGCGCCAGCAGCTTGGGACAGGGGAACAATGAGCAGTTCTTC